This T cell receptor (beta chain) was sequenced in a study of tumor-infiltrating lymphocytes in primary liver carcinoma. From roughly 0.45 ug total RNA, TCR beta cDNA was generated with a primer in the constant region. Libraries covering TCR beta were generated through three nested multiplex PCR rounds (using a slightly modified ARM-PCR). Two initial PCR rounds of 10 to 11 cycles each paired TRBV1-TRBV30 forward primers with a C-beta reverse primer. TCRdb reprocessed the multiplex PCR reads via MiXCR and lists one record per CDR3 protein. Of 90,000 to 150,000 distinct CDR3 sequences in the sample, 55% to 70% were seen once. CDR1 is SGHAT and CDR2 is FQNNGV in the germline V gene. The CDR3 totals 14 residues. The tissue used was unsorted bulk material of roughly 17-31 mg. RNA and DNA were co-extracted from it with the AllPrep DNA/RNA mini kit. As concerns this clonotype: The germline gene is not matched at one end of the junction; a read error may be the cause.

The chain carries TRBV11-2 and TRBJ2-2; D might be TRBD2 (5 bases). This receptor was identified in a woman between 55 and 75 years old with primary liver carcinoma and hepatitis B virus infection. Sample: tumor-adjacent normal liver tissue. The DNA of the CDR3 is TGTGCCAGCAGCTTAAGCCAGTATACCGGGGAGCTGTCTTTT. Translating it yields CASSLSQYTGELSF.